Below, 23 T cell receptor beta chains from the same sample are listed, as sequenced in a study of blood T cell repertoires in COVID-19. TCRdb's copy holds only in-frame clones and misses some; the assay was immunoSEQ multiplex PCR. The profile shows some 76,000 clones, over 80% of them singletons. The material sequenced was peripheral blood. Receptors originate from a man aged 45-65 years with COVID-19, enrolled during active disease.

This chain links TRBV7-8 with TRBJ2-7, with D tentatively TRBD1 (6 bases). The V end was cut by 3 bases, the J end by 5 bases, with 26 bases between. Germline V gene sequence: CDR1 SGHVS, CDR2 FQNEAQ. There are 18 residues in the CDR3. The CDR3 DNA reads TGTGCCAGCAGCTTGAGACAGTTAAGAGACAGGACGCGCCACGAGCAGTACTTC. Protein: CASSLRQLRDRTRHEQYF.

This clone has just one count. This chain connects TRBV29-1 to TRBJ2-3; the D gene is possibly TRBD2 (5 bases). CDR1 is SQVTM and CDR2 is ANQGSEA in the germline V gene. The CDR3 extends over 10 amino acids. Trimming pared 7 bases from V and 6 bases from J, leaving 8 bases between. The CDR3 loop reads CSAGEDTQYF. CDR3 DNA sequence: TGCAGCGCTGGGGAGGATACGCAGTATTTT.

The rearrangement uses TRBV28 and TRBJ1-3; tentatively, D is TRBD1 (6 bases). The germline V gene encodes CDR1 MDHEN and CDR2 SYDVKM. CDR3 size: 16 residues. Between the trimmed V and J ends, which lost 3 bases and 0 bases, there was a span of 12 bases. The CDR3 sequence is CASSLYGQISGNTIYF. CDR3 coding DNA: TGTGCCAGCAGTTTGTACGGACAGATCTCTGGAAACACCATATATTTT.

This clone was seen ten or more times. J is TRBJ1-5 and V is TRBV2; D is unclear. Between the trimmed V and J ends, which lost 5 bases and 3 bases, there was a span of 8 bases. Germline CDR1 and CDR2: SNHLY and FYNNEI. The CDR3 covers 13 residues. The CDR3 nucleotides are TGTGCCAGCAGTCCGGGTCCCAATCAGCCCCAGCATTTT. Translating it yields CASSPGPNQPQHF.

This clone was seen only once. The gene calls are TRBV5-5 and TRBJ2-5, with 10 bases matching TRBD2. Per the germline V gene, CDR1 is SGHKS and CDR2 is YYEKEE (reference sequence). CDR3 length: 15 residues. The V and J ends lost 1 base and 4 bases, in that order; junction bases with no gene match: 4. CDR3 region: CASSLRIAGGETQYF. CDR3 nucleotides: TGTGCCAGCAGCTTGCGGATAGCGGGAGGAGAGACCCAGTACTTC.

The DNA for the CDR3 is TGTGCCAGCAGTATACAGGGGTATTCACCCCTCCACTTT. Its protein product is CASSIQGYSPLHF. The V call is TRBV12-3 or TRBV12-4, the J call TRBJ1-6; 7 nucleotides line up with TRBD1. With 5 bases clipped from V and 8 bases from J, the junction kept 3 bases outside the gene matches. The CDR3 extends over 13 amino acids.

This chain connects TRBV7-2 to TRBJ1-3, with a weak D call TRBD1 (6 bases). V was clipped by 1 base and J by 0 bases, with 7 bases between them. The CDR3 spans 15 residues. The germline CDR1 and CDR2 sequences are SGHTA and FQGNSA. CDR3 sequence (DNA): TGTGCCAGCAGCTTAGAAGGGGGCTCTGGAAACACCATATATTTT. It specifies CASSLEGGSGNTIYF.

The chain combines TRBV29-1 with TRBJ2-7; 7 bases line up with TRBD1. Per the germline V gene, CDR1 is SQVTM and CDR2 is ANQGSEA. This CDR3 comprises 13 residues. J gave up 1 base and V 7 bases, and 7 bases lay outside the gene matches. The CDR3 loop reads CSAPGQESYEQYF. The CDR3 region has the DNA TGCAGCGCCCCCGGACAGGAGTCCTACGAGCAGTACTTC.

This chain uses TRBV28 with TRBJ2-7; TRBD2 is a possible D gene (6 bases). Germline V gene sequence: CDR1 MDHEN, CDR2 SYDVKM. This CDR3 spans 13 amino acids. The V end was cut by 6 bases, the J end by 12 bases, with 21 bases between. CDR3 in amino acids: CASRPPSGSQPYF. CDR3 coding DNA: TGTGCCAGCAGGCCCCCGTCCGGGAGCCAACCGTACTTC.

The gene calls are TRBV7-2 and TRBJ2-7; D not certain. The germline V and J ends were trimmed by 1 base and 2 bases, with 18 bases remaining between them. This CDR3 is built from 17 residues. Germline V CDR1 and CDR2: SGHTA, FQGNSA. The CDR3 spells CASSLDSGAMNPYEQYF. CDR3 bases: TGTGCCAGCAGCTTAGATTCTGGAGCTATGAACCCCTACGAGCAGTACTTC.

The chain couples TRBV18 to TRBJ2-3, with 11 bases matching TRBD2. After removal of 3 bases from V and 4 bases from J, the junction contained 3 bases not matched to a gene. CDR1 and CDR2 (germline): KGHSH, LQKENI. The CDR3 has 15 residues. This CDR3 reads CASSPISGRADTQYF. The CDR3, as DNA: TGTGCCAGCTCACCGATTAGCGGGAGGGCAGATACGCAGTATTTT.

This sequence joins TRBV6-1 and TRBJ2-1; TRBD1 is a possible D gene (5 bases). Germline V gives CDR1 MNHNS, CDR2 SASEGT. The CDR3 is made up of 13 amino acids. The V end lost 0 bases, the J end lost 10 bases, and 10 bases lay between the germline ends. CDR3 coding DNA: TGTGCCAGCAGTGAAGCGCGCGGACACGAGCAGTTCTTC. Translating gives CASSEARGHEQFF.

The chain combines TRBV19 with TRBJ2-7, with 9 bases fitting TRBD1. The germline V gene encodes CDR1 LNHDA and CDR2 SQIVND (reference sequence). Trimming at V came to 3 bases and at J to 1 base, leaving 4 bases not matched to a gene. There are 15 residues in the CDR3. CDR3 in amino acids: CASSIGQGLSYEQYF. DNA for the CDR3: TGTGCCAGTAGTATCGGACAGGGGTTGTCCTACGAGCAGTACTTC.

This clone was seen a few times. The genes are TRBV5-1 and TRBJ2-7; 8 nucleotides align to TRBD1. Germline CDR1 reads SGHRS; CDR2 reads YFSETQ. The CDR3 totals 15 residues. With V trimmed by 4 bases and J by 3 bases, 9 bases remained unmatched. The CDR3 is CASSGSGTGIYEQYF. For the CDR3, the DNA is TGCGCCAGCAGCGGGTCCGGGACAGGTATCTACGAGCAGTACTTC.

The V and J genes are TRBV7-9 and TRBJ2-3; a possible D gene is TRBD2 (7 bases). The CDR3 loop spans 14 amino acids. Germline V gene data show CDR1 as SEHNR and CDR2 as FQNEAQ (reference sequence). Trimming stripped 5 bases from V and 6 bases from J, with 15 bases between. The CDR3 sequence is CASSPGGGRDTQYF. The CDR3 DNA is TGTGCCAGCAGCCCCGGCGGGGGCCGGGATACGCAGTATTTT.

The CDR3 protein is CASSPAGDSGNTIYF. The CDR3 DNA reads TGTGCCAGCAGTCCCGCGGGGGACTCTGGAAACACCATATATTTT. The chain combines TRBV28 with TRBJ1-3; D possibly corresponds to TRBD1 (5 bases). Germline V gene data show CDR1 as MDHEN and CDR2 as SYDVKM. This CDR3 is 15 amino acids long. V lost 5 bases, J lost 0 bases, and 11 bases lay in between. The variable domain in full, completed from reference TRBV28 and TRBJ1-3, reads DVKVTQSSRYLVKRTGEKVFLECVQDMDHENMFWYRQDPGLGLRLIYFSYDVKMKEKGDIPEGYSVSREKKERFSLILESASTNQTSMYLCASSPAGDSGNTIYFGEGSWLTVV.

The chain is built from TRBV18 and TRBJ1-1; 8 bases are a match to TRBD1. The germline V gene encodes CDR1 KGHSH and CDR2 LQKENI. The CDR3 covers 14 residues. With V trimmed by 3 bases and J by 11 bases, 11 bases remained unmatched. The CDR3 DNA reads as TGTGCCAGCTCACCGGGACAGGAAGGGGTACAGGCTTTCTTT. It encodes CASSPGQEGVQAFF. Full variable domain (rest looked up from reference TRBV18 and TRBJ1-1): NAGVMQNPRHLVRRRGQEARLRCSPMKGHSHVYWYRQLPEEGLKFMVYLQKENIIDESGMPKERFSAEFPKEGPSILRIQQVVRGDSAAYFCASSPGQEGVQAFFGQGTRLTVV.

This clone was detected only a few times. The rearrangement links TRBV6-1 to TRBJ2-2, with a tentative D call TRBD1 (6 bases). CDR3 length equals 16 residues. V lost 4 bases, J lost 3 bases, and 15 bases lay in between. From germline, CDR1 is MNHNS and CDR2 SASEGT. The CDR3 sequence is CASSVHQAGDTGELFF. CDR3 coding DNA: TGTGCCAGCAGTGTCCATCAAGCAGGGGACACCGGGGAGCTGTTTTTT.

Here the CDR3 DNA reads TGTGCCTGGAGTGTGGGAGGGAGCTCCTACGAGCAGTACTTC. Encoded protein: CAWSVGGSSYEQYF. The chain employs TRBV30 and TRBJ2-7; 7 nucleotides match TRBD2. Trimming at V came to 0 bases and at J to 0 bases, leaving 2 bases not matched to a gene. The CDR3 runs to 14 residues. In germline, CDR1 is GTSNPN, CDR2 SVGIG (reference sequence).

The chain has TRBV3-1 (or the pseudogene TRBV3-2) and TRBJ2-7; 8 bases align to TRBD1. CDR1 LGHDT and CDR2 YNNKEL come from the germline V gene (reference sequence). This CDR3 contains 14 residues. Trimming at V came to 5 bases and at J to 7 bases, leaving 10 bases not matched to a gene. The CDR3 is CASSERRGTGEQYF. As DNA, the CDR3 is TGTGCCAGCAGCGAAAGACGCGGGACAGGTGAGCAGTACTTC.

The CDR3 loop is CAWNGRDRAYEQYF. CDR3 DNA: TGTGCCTGGAACGGCCGGGACAGGGCTTACGAGCAGTACTTC. The rearrangement joins TRBV30 to TRBJ2-7, with 9 bases lining up with TRBD1. The CDR3 covers 14 residues. Germline loops: CDR1 GTSNPN, CDR2 SVGIG (reference sequence). Germline trimming cut 4 bases from V and 4 bases from J; bases unmatched to any gene: 8. The entire variable domain, with the rest obtained from reference TRBV30 and TRBJ2-7, is as follows: SQTIHQWPATLVQPVGSPLSLECTVEGTSNPNLYWYRQAAGRGLQLLFYSVGIGQISSEVPQNLSASRPQDRQFILSSKKLLLSDSGFYLCAWNGRDRAYEQYFGPGTRLTVT.

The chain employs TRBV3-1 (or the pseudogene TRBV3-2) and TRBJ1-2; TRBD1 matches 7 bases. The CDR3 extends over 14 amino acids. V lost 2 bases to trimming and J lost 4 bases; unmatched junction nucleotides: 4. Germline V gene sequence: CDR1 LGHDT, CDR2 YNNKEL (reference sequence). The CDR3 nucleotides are TGTGCCAGCAGCCAAAAAGGGGGCGGCTATGGCTACACCTTC. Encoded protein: CASSQKGGGYGYTF.

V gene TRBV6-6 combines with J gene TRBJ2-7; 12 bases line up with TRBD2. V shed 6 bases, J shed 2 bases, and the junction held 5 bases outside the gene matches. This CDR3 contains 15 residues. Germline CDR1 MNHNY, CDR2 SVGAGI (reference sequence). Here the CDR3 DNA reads TGTGCCAGCAGGGATCTAGCGGGAGGGACCTACGAGCAGTACTTC. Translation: CASRDLAGGTYEQYF.